This TCR beta chain was captured by sequencing in a study of blood T cell repertoires in COVID-19 (dated by TCRdb to 2020 to 2022). Concerning the study at large: Samples covering the acute and convalescent phases of COVID-19 were provided by collaborators in the United States, Italy and Spain. Subjects who had been exposed to COVID-19, were actively infected with it, or had recovered from it provided the deeply sampled blood TCRbeta repertoires that made up the dataset. HLA class I and class II types, where available, came from metadata supplied by the sample provider rather than from assay-based typing. The repertoires were released in a freely available public database meant as a resource for research on the immune response to SARS-CoV-2. Nearly every sample came with metadata listing a de-identified subject ID, COVID-19 status, age in years and sex. The samples were drawn from the first 160 participants of the ongoing ImmuneRACE study and from over a thousand subjects provided by 6 global collaborators. The material from the prospective study consisted of cDNA or gDNA derived from T cells, B-cell-depleted T cells, or PBMCs.

For this clone: Which antigen it targets is not known. No per-base quality is available; no much larger clone lies one base away.

The CDR3 has 14 amino acids, counting the end cysteine and phenylalanine. The entry retains the CDR3 DNA only, 42 bases that are in frame from base 1. Here V drops 4 bases and J drops 1 base, and the junction holds 2 bases not matched to any gene. CDR1 and CDR2, looked up from the germline V gene (reference sequence), are MNHEY and SMNVEV. TCRbeta CDR3 regions were amplified from genomic DNA using the immunoSEQ Assay, a bias-controlled multiplex PCR. The paper's data handling went like this. The number of nucleated cells in each sample was estimated by amplification of reference gene primers within the assay. To quantify the absolute abundance of each unique TCRbeta CDR3 rearrangement, sequence reads were collapsed and filtered. Productive Simpson clonality was computed per sample as the square root of Simpson's diversity index over productive rearrangements. The clones in this table, taken by TCRdb from immuneACCESS, are in-frame only. Not every clone is retained; where verified, under half of the shortfall comes from an unresolved V gene, and the cause of the rest is unknown. The V and J calls and clone size come from that table; D and trimming were worked out from the DNA. Within this sample are 150,000 to 200,000 clones, with around 80% of them counted one time only. Roughly 11% of the sample is in the top ten clones.

Participants in the prospective study were aged roughly 18 to 89 years, lived in 24 United States geographic areas, and enrolled through a virtual design. In the prospective study, cohorts were assigned on the basis of participant-reported clinical history obtained from a screening survey and a study questionnaire. For ImmuneRACE Cohort 3, a participant was defined as recovered based on two consecutive negative NP/OP PCR tests, clearance by a healthcare professional, or resolution of symptoms. In the prospective study, mobile phlebotomists collected whole blood, serum and a nasopharyngeal or oropharyngeal swab from each participant. Additional blood draws and questionnaires over an approximately 2-month period could optionally be provided by prospective study participants. Blood samples from the prospective study were shipped frozen or at room temperature prior to DNA extraction. The study at large found these results: How much clinical and demographic metadata was included differed by source and by participant, and the metadata was provided uncurated.

The specimen was PBMCs or T cells enriched from blood (not recorded which). The sequence was collected from a man over 45 who had recovered from COVID-19. The V gene is TRBV27 and the J gene is TRBJ1-1, with 8 bases aligning to TRBD1. The CDR3 reads CASSYRGRNTEAFF. The nucleotide sequence reads TGTGCCAGCAGTTACAGGGGGAGGAACACTGAAGCTTTCTTT.